These 26 T cell receptor beta chains came from one sample sequenced in a study of molecular identifiers for immune sequencing clone quantification. TCRdb processed the PCR reads anew with MiXCR; each CDR3 protein has one entry. The profile shows about half a million distinct CDR3 sequences, about a quarter of them singletons. Source material: naive CD8+ T cells from blood, with Jurkat cell RNA spiked in. Subset reported: FACS-sorted CD8+CD4-CCR7+CD45RA+ naive T cells. These receptor sequences come from a human donor in good health. Some libraries in this study had Jurkat cell RNA spiked in.

This clonotype was seen a handful of times. An end of the junction differs from the germline gene, which may be a read error. V usage is TRBV6-5 and J usage is TRBJ2-7, with D perhaps matching TRBD1 (6 bases). The CDR3 extends over 15 amino acids. In germline, CDR1 is MNHEY, CDR2 SVGAGI. The CDR3 nucleotides read TGTGCCAGCAGTTACTCGGGGACACTGAACTACGGGCAGTACTTC. As protein: CASSYSGTLNYGQYF.

This sequence joins TRBV20-1 and TRBJ2-7, with a weak D call TRBD2 (6 bases). V was clipped by 2 bases and J by 6 bases, with 14 bases between them. The CDR3 contains 13 residues. Looked up from germline, CDR1 is DFQATT and CDR2 is SNEGSKA (reference sequence). CDR3 sequence reads: CSARRRLASEQYF. CDR3 DNA sequence: TGCAGTGCTAGAAGGCGGCTAGCGAGCGAGCAGTACTTC.

This clonotype has ten or more counts. J is TRBJ1-2 and V is TRBV7-6; D gene uncertain. From germline, CDR1 is SGHVS and CDR2 FNYEAQ. CDR3 length: 13 amino acids. V was cut by 5 bases and J by 3 bases, with 10 bases left in between. DNA of the CDR3: TGTGCCAGCAGCCCCGGCCCGCACTATGGCTACACCTTC. The encoded protein is CASSPGPHYGYTF. The variable domain in full, completed from reference TRBV7-6 and TRBJ1-2, reads GAGVSQSPRYKVTKRGQDVALRCDPISGHVSLYWYRQALGQGPEFLTYFNYEAQQDKSGLPNDRFSAERPEGSISTLTIQRTEQRDSAMYRCASSPGPHYGYTFGSGTRLTVV.

The chain joins TRBV6-5 to TRBJ2-7; 8 nucleotides align to TRBD1. There are 13 residues in the CDR3. After removal of 6 bases from V and 6 bases from J, the junction contained 7 bases not matched to a gene. The germline gives CDR1 MNHEY, CDR2 SVGAGI. The CDR3: CASRLLDRGEQYF. The CDR3, as DNA: TGTGCCAGCAGATTACTTGACAGGGGCGAGCAGTACTTC.

This chain links TRBV20-1 with TRBJ2-7, with D unclear. The V gene lost 3 bases and the J gene lost 6 bases, with 18 bases spanning the gap. Germline loops: CDR1 DFQATT, CDR2 SNEGSKA (reference sequence). The CDR3 totals 14 residues. The CDR3 DNA reads as TGCAGTGCTAGTGGGTCCCGCGTATGGGCCGAGCAGTACTTC. It encodes CSASGSRVWAEQYF.

For this clonotype: It is likely a read error, because the conserved phenylalanine at the end of the CDR3 is missing. J is TRBJ1-4 and V is TRBV5-1; TRBD1 is a possible D gene (6 bases). The germline V gene encodes CDR1 SGHRS and CDR2 YFSETQ. The CDR3 totals 14 residues. Trimming pared 0 bases from V and 8 bases from J, leaving 11 bases between. CDR3 amino acids: CASSLEQGPEKLFS. CDR3 nucleotides: TGCGCCAGCAGCTTGGAACAGGGTCCGGAAAAACTGTTTTCT.

The genes are TRBV7-2 and TRBJ2-1; the D is unclear. The germline V gene encodes CDR1 SGHTA and CDR2 FQGNSA. The CDR3 is 13 residues long. V was trimmed by 3 bases and J by 9 bases, leaving 12 bases between them. CDR3 DNA: TGTGCCAGCAGCTTCCGCCAGACCAGTGAGCAGTTCTTC. It encodes CASSFRQTSEQFF.

Concerning this clonotype itself: This sequence may be a read error, since a much larger clone differs from it by one base. The chain is built from TRBV4-1 and TRBJ1-6; D is uncertain. This CDR3 is built from 12 residues. Per the germline V gene, CDR1 is MGHRA and CDR2 is YSYEKL. The CDR3 DNA reads TGCGCCAGCAGCCCCTCCCGGGAAACCCTCCCCTTT. It encodes CASSPSRETLPF.

In its sample, this clonotype was seen a few times. J is TRBJ1-1 and V is TRBV4-3; D not certain. CDR1 and CDR2 (germline): LGHNA, YSLEER. This CDR3 spans 14 amino acids. V was shortened by 0 bases and J by 1 base, with 6 bases between the two germline ends. In DNA form, the CDR3 reads TGCGCCAGCAGCCAAGATTCAGGGAACACTGAAGCTTTCTTT. As protein: CASSQDSGNTEAFF.

This clonotype has at least ten counts. The gene calls are TRBV5-1 and TRBJ1-4; 7 bases fit TRBD1. The J segment lost 8 bases and the V segment lost 1 base, leaving 5 bases of the junction unmatched. The germline gives CDR1 SGHRS, CDR2 YFSETQ. The length of the CDR3 is 14 residues. The CDR3 protein is CASSLWQGDEKLFF. In DNA form, the CDR3 reads TGCGCCAGCAGCTTGTGGCAGGGGGACGAAAAACTGTTTTTT. Combining the CDR3 with reference TRBV5-1 and TRBJ1-4 gives the whole variable domain KAGVTQTPRYLIKTRGQQVTLSCSPISGHRSVSWYQQTPGQGLQFLFEYFSETQRNKGNFPGRFSGRQFSNSRSEMNVSTLELGDSALYLCASSLWQGDEKLFFGSGTQLSVL.

This clonotype appeared a few times. The chain uses TRBV19 and TRBJ2-7; 8 bases map to TRBD1. The CDR3 extends over 15 amino acids. CDR1 and CDR2 (germline): LNHDA, SQIVND (reference sequence). The J segment lost 2 bases and the V segment lost 1 base, leaving 4 bases of the junction unmatched. The CDR3: CASSIGTGHPYEQYF. The CDR3 nucleotides are TGTGCCAGTAGTATAGGGACAGGGCATCCCTACGAGCAGTACTTC. Full variable domain (outside the CDR3, taken from reference TRBV19 and TRBJ2-7): DGGITQSPKYLFRKEGQNVTLSCEQNLNHDAMYWYRQDPGQGLRLIYYSQIVNDFQKGDIAEGYSVSREKKESFPLTVTSAQKNPTAFYLCASSIGTGHPYEQYFGPGTRLTVT.

In its sample, this clonotype was seen a few times. The chain uses TRBV4-1 and TRBJ1-6, with TRBD1 matching over 7 bases. This CDR3 has 14 amino acids. The trim removed 0 bases at V and 11 bases at J, leaving 4 bases unmatched. CDR1 MGHRA and CDR2 YSYEKL come from the germline V gene. CDR3 residues: CASSQEQGDPPLHF. CDR3 in DNA: TGCGCCAGCAGCCAAGAGCAGGGGGATCCACCCCTCCACTTT.

In the case of this clonotype: A single base separates this from a much larger clone, so it may be a read error. In DNA form, the CDR3 reads TGTGCCAGCAGTATTGGGGGGGTCGATTCACCCCCCCACTTT. Translated: CASSIGGVDSPPHF. The J gene is TRBJ1-6, the V gene TRBV12-3 or TRBV12-4; TRBD1 might be the D (5 bases). The CDR3 spans 14 residues.

On this clonotype itself: A much larger clone lies a single base off, so this may be a read error. This rearrangement joins TRBV6-5 to TRBJ1-3; D is unresolved. Germline lookup yields CDR1 MNHEY and CDR2 SVGAGI. This CDR3 has 13 residues. The CDR3 nucleotides read TGTGCCAGCGGACCAAACTCTGGAAGCACCATATATTTT. This encodes CASGPNSGSTIYF.

On this clonotype: Relative to the germline gene, one junction end is altered; a read error may explain this. The rearrangement joins TRBV5-6 to TRBJ1-3, with no clear D. Germline V lookup: CDR1 SGHDT, CDR2 YYEEEE. The CDR3 is 15 residues long. This CDR3 is CAGSLGGYSGNTIYF. The DNA of the CDR3 is TGTGCCGGCAGCTTGGGCGGATACTCTGGAAACACCATATATTTT.

The chain employs TRBV28 and TRBJ2-3, with D perhaps matching TRBD2 (6 bases). V lost 4 bases to trimming and J lost 3 bases, with 17 bases between them. CDR1 and CDR2 (germline): MDHEN, SYDVKM. This CDR3 spans 16 amino acids. CDR3 DNA sequence: TGTGCCAGCAGTTCGGCTCCCGGGAGTGTTACAGATACGCAGTATTTT. This gives the protein CASSSAPGSVTDTQYF.

V and J are TRBV20-1 and TRBJ2-7; 9 bases are a match to TRBD2. With V trimmed by 5 bases and J by 6 bases, 8 bases remained unmatched. The CDR3 loop spans 13 amino acids. Germline V gene data show CDR1 as DFQATT and CDR2 as SNEGSKA (reference sequence). The chain's CDR3 is CSAAPGLAVEQYF. In nucleotides, the CDR3 is TGCAGTGCTGCCCCGGGACTAGCTGTCGAGCAGTACTTC.

This sequence joins TRBV20-1 and TRBJ2-7; a possible D gene is TRBD1 (6 bases). The CDR3 is 14 residues long. Germline loops: CDR1 DFQATT, CDR2 SNEGSKA (reference sequence). V was trimmed by 6 bases and J by 5 bases, leaving 20 bases between them. This chain's CDR3 is CSATTEQGQDEQYF. For the CDR3, the DNA is TGCAGTGCGACAACAGAACAGGGCCAGGACGAGCAGTACTTC.

This clonotype was picked up many times. The chain recombines TRBV2 with TRBJ1-5; 7 nucleotides line up with TRBD1. This CDR3 comprises 14 residues. The V and J ends lost 8 bases and 5 bases, in that order; junction bases with no gene match: 9. Germline V gene lookup returns CDR1 SNHLY and CDR2 FYNNEI. The chain's CDR3 is CASWGGQPDQPQHF. CDR3 nucleotide sequence: TGTGCCAGCTGGGGGGGACAGCCAGATCAGCCCCAGCATTTT.

The CDR3 reads CSARADRVWIAGNQPQHF. CDR3 DNA: TGCAGTGCTAGAGCAGACAGGGTTTGGATAGCTGGCAATCAGCCCCAGCATTTT. The V and J genes are TRBV20-1 and TRBJ1-5; TRBD1 matches 7 bases. This CDR3 comprises 18 residues. Germline CDR1 is DFQATT and CDR2 is SNEGSKA (reference sequence). The V and J ends lost 1 base and 2 bases, in that order; junction bases with no gene match: 14.

This clonotype was seen many times. The chain uses TRBV12-3 or TRBV12-4 and TRBJ1-1; D is perhaps TRBD1 (6 bases). This CDR3 spans 12 amino acids. With 6 bases removed from V and 10 bases from J, the gap between germline ends came to 15 bases. The CDR3 protein is CASSPRGGAAFF. DNA for the CDR3: TGTGCCAGCAGCCCCAGGGGAGGGGCAGCTTTCTTT.

This clonotype came up a few times. This chain uses TRBV6-6 with TRBJ2-7; D gene unclear. Germline values: CDR1 MNHNY, CDR2 SVGAGI (reference sequence). V was shortened by 8 bases and J by 2 bases, with 25 bases between the two germline ends. The CDR3 contains 17 residues. The CDR3 reads CASPGRDRRGLTYEQYF. CDR3 DNA sequence: TGTGCCAGCCCCGGCCGAGACCGACGCGGATTGACCTACGAGCAGTACTTC.

In regard to this clonotype: A much larger clone is a single base away; this may be a read error. The J gene is TRBJ2-3, the V gene TRBV7-9, with 9 bases matching TRBD2. There are 16 residues in the CDR3. In germline, CDR1 is SEHNR, CDR2 FQNEAQ (reference sequence). For the CDR3, the DNA is TGTGCCAGCAGCCCTACTAGCGGGCCTACCACAGCTACGCAGTATTTT. It is translated as CASSPTSGPTTATQYF.

This clonotype was picked up a small number of times. V and J are TRBV6-5 and TRBJ2-1, with D unclear. The CDR3 loop spans 15 amino acids. With 5 bases removed from V and 5 bases from J, the gap between germline ends came to 16 bases. Germline V gives CDR1 MNHEY, CDR2 SVGAGI. In DNA, the CDR3 is TGTGCCAGCAGTCTAGTTTGGTCGCCGAACAATGAGCAGTTCTTC. Encoded protein: CASSLVWSPNNEQFF.

In this sample, this clonotype turned up a few times. V usage is TRBV5-4 and J usage is TRBJ2-2; tentatively, D is TRBD1 or TRBD2 (5 bases each). Germline assignment: CDR1 SGHNT and CDR2 YYREEE (reference sequence). V lost 1 base to trimming and J lost 6 bases, with 22 bases between them. The CDR3 consists of 18 residues. The CDR3 spells CASSLFLPGQGGPGELFF. The DNA for the CDR3 is TGTGCCAGCAGCTTGTTTCTCCCGGGGCAGGGCGGTCCCGGGGAGCTGTTTTTT.

This clonotype was counted ten times or more. The rearrangement links TRBV6-2 or TRBV6-3 to TRBJ1-5; D is undetermined. This CDR3 spans 18 amino acids. CDR1 is MNHEY, CDR2 SVGEGT, per germline. Trimming removed 1 base from V and 4 bases from J, with 20 bases in between. In DNA, the CDR3 is TGTGCCAGCAGTTACTTCGGCCCGCGAGCTGGGCAAAATCAGCCCCAGCATTTT. Amino acids: CASSYFGPRAGQNQPQHF.